This TCR beta chain originates from a study of blood T cells in healthy people across ages. The CDR3 covers 17 residues. V lost 5 bases to trimming and J lost 2 bases, with 19 bases between them. Germline V gives CDR1 SEHNR, CDR2 FQNEAQ (reference sequence). With a J-beta primer mix and a sample-barcoded 5' primer, a second PCR ran roughly 6 to 12 cycles. TCRdb passed the 5' RACE reads through MiXCR, listing each CDR3 protein once. Found here are around 1.5 million distinct CDR3 sequences, 55% to 75% of them singletons; the top ten hold 5.5% to 8%. This chain links TRBV7-9 with TRBJ2-1; either TRBD1 or TRBD2 may fit D (5 bases each). The receptor was isolated from a man aged 18-30 years in good health. The sequencing sample was made of blood. CDR3 loop: CASSPLGVTGPYNEQFF. The CDR3 region has the DNA TGTGCCAGCAGCCCCTTGGGGGTCACAGGCCCCTACAATGAGCAGTTCTTC.